The T cell receptor beta chain under discussion was sequenced for a study of long-term antiretroviral therapy in people with HIV (dated by TCRdb to the early 2020s). Notes on the research overall: The earliest samples were collected approximately a decade before the 2015 WHO recommendation for immediate ART, a period when ART was typically delayed until CD4 counts fell. This retrospective serial study examined whether starting ART and sustained HIV suppression were associated with changes in the composition and diversity of the TRB repertoire in peripheral blood. From some 27 adults with confirmed HIV infection, the cohort provided approximately 210 cryopreserved PBMC samples, gathered serially across a mean of approximately six years (range 1-12). No cross-contamination during QIAcube processing was shown when test extractions of a monoclonal T-cell line were performed alongside a few dozen polyclonal samples. Of the roughly 32 participants with HIV, more than 10 were female. General study outcomes and caveats: Since PBMC availability was limited, sequencing covered only the TCR beta chain, with no alpha chain pairing. Inferences about post-ART repertoire changes were limited because no data were available on ART adherence, viral resistance or therapy changes. Expanded TRB clones identified before ART initiation dominated the repertoire at all time points, although this dominance fluctuated and declined in many PLHIV after ART. HIV repertoires had narrower CDR3 length ranges than controls, and the network structure suggested an antigen-experienced repertoire that shifted only slightly toward naive after ART. Starting ART was linked to a significant rise in TRB diversity, yet even after long-term ART the diversity remained significantly lower than in transplant donor controls. Because pre-ART samples had limited cell numbers, profiling was done on unsorted PBMC rather than on sorted CD4+ and CD8+ T cells. The samples were dated from about 2003 to 2017, and the ART regimens that were used may be less effective than current ART regimens.

The immunoSEQ hsTCRB v3.0 assay was used at survey level resolution to sequence the TRB variable region. The targeted TRB sequencing depth was roughly 40,000-55,000 T-cell genomes per sample. Pooled TRB libraries were sequenced on an Illumina MiSeq with a v3 150-cycle kit. Per the original workflow: Repertoire analysis was performed in R inside a reproducible Nextflow workflow that covered QC, data transformation and analysis. LymphoSeq2, an R package for exploring AIRR-Seq data, was used to implement custom analyses. Four samples yielding fewer than 5000 total TRB sequences were excluded, leaving roughly 200 analyzed HIV repertoires. Among the roughly 190 retained HIV repertoires, 55 to 60 were collected before ART initiation and around 130 after ART initiation. Repertoires were downsampled to 5000 TRB nucleotide sequences, and summary statistics were averaged over 100 downsampling iterations. TRB sequences were retained for analysis only if CDR3 regions of at least seven amino acids were present. Diversity was assessed using a clonality score derived from Shannon entropy and using the Gini coefficient. Repertoire networks linked the top 5000 CDR3 amino acid sequences whenever two sequences differed by an edit distance of one. GLIPH2 predicted antigen specificity groups and MHC restriction for TRB CDR3 amino acid sequences. Known CMV, EBV, HIV or tissue antigen associations were flagged by matching CDR3 amino acid sequences against VDJdb and McPAS-TCR. Pre-ART, post-ART and control groups were compared with Wilcoxon signed-rank tests and Holm-Bonferroni correction. Drawn from immuneACCESS, this table holds only the in-frame rearrangements with V and J called that TCRdb kept. Clones are partly lost; checked studies trace under half to an unresolved V gene and leave the rest unexplained. The V and J calls and clone size come from that table; D and trimming were worked out from the DNA. Across this sample there are about 39,000 clones, with 75% to 90% seen only once. 5.7% of the sample belongs to the ten largest clones.

Inclusion was restricted to participants for whom at least one PBMC sample before ART initiation and at least two post-ART samples were available. Treatment was received in the United States of America by all participants with HIV. Cryopreserved samples of 1-10 million PBMC were thawed and washed before DNA extraction. At the time of the earliest PBMC sample for each participant with HIV, ages ranged from roughly 23 to 55 years. Each participant contributed PBMC samples from 1-4 timepoints before ART initiation and 2-8 timepoints after ART initiation, with a median of 7 samples. For every participant, serial HIV viral load, CD4+ T-cell count, ART history and demographic data were obtained. Using a Qiagen kit on a QIAcube, genomic DNA was extracted from unsorted PBMC, with samples processed in batches of 12. To note about this clone: Its antigen is not yet known. The record has no base qualities; no much larger clone is one base away.

The CDR3 measures 15 amino acids from cysteine to phenylalanine. Solely the CDR3 DNA is kept, with 45 bases framed from the first base. The germline V gene sets CDR1 to SGDLS and CDR2 to YYNGEE. V and J are trimmed by 6 bases and 5 bases, and the gene matches miss 11 bases of the junction. The chain is assembled from TRBV9 and TRBJ2-1; TRBD2 aligns with 7 central bases. The starting material was unsorted PBMCs, obtained 3.1 years after starting antiretroviral therapy. The TCR sequence derives from a woman between 50 and 59 years old with HIV. The CDR3 region: CASTIGLVSNNEQFF. The DNA sequence follows: TGTGCCAGCACCATAGGACTAGTATCTAACAATGAGCAGTTCTTC.